This T cell receptor (beta chain) was obtained from a study of shared clonotypes between healthy human individuals. The germline V gene encodes CDR1 SNHLY and CDR2 FYNNEI. This CDR3 region has 14 residues. With 6 bases clipped from V and 8 bases from J, the junction kept 7 bases outside the gene matches. As regards this clone: Its cognate antigen is unknown. This sample includes further DNA sequences coding for the same CDR3.

Sequenced by immunoSEQ multiplex PCR; TCRdb stores in-frame clones only, minus some. The table lists some 790,000 clones, roughly 72% of them singletons. Notes on the study in general: Only a few donors were included, so the genetic and exposure-history diversity represented was limited. It was anticipated that sequencing depth would influence how many clonotypes donors shared. Some naive CD4 clonotypes, roughly 5%, turned up in common across a few donors.

This TCR was recovered from a woman in her twenties or thirties in good health. The sequenced sample was memory CD4+ T cells sorted from blood. Subset: CD45RA-negative fraction. The chain combines TRBV2 with TRBJ1-4, with 9 nucleotides matching TRBD1. The CDR3 nucleotides are TGTGCCAGCAGAACCGGGACAGGGAACGAAAAACTGTTTTTT. This encodes CASRTGTGNEKLFF.